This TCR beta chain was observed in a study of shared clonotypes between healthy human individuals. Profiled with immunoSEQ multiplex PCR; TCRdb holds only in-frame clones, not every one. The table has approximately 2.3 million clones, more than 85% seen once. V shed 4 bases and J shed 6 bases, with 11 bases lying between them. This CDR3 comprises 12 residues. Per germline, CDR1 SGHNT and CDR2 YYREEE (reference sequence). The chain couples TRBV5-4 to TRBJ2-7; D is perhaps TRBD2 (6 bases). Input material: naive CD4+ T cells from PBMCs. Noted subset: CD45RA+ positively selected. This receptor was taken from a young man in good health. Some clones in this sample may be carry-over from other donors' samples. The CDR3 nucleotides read TGTGCCAGCAGCGCGACTAGTAGCGAGCAGTACTTC. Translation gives CASSATSSEQYF.